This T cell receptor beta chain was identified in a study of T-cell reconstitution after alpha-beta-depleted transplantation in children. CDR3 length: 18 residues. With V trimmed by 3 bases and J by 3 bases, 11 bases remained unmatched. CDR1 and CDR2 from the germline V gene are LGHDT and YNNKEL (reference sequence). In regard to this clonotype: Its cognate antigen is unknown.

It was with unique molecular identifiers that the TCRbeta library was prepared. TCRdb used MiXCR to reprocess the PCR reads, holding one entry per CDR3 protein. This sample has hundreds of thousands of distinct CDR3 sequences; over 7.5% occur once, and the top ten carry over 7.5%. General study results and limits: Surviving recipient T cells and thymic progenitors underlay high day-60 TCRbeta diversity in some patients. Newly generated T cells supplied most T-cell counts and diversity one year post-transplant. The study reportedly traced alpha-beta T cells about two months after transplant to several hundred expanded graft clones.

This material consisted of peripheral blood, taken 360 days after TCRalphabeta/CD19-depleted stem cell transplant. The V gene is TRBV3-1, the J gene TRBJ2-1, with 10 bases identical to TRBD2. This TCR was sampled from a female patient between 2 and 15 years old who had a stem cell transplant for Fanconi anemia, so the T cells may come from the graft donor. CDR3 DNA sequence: TGTGCCAGCAGCCACCGGCTAGCGGGAGTTGCCCACTACAATGAGCAGTTCTTC. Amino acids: CASSHRLAGVAHYNEQFF.